Following are 30 T cell receptor beta chains from one sample sequenced in a study of long-term antiretroviral therapy in people with HIV. Survey level was the resolution at which the v3.0 immunoSEQ assay ran. Libraries were prepared by immunoSEQ multiplex PCR; TCRdb keeps only in-frame clonotypes and omits some of them. The sample lists approximately 35,000 clones, around 94% occurring once. The starting material was unsorted PBMCs, obtained 5 to 5.5 years after starting antiretroviral therapy. These receptors were collected from a woman aged 50 to 60 with HIV.

As to this clone: Compared with germline, one end of the junction differs, possibly owing to a read error. This rearrangement joins TRBV29-1 to TRBJ2-7, with TRBD1 matching 10 bases. This CDR3 has 14 amino acids. Germline-derived CDR1 and CDR2 are SQVTM and ANQGSEA. The DNA for the CDR3 is TGCAGCGCTGAAGTGTGGGACAGGGGCCACGAGCAGTACTTC. Translation: CSAEVWDRGHEQYF.

The chain uses TRBV10-3 and TRBJ2-1; no clear D gene. The V end was cut by 0 bases, the J end by 9 bases, with 6 bases between. The V gene's germline CDR1 is ENHRY and CDR2 SYGVKD. This CDR3 contains 12 residues. This chain's CDR3 is CAISESGIEQFF. The CDR3 DNA reads TGTGCCATCAGTGAGTCGGGGATTGAGCAGTTCTTC.

The chain employs TRBV5-8 and TRBJ2-7, with 8 bases lining up with TRBD2. CDR3 length: 15 residues. V lost 2 bases, J lost 0 bases, and 4 bases stayed unmatched. Germline CDR1 SGHTS, CDR2 YDEGEE. The CDR3 loop reads CASSFSGISSYEQYF. The CDR3 bases are TGTGCCAGCAGCTTTAGCGGGATCAGCTCCTACGAGCAGTACTTC.

CDR3 amino acids: CAWSTTGRYYGYTF. CDR3 in DNA: TGTGCCTGGAGTACGACAGGCCGTTACTATGGCTACACCTTC. The V gene is TRBV30, the J gene TRBJ1-2; D is perhaps TRBD1 (6 bases). Trimming pared 2 bases from V and 3 bases from J, leaving 13 bases between. In germline, CDR1 is GTSNPN, CDR2 SVGIG (reference sequence). This CDR3 is 14 amino acids long.

This clone was counted a single time. V usage is TRBV5-8 and J usage is TRBJ2-2, with D possibly being TRBD1 (5 bases). The germline V and J ends were trimmed by 2 bases and 4 bases, with 12 bases remaining between them. Germline CDR1 is SGHTS and CDR2 is YDEGEE. The CDR3 covers 15 residues. The CDR3 bases are TGTGCCAGCAGCTTTTACCAGGGCGGCACCGGGGAGCTGTTTTTT. Protein: CASSFYQGGTGELFF.

The V gene is TRBV7-3, the J gene TRBJ1-1; 11 nucleotides match TRBD1. Trimming at V came to 5 bases and at J to 4 bases, leaving 3 bases not matched to a gene. Germline V lookup: CDR1 SGHTA, CDR2 FQGTGA. The CDR3 totals 14 residues. CDR3 DNA sequence: TGTGCCAGCAGCCAAGGGACAGGGGGCACTGAAGCTTTCTTT. This sequence encodes CASSQGTGGTEAFF.

V and J are TRBV6-5 and TRBJ1-5, with unresolved D. Germline assignment: CDR1 MNHEY and CDR2 SVGAGI. The CDR3 has 11 amino acids. V lost 7 bases to trimming and J lost 3 bases, with 4 bases between them. The CDR3, as DNA: TGTGCCAGCACCTTCAATCAGCCCCAGCATTTT. Amino acid sequence: CASTFNQPQHF.

The CDR3 sequence is CASSQPGLAGVINGELFF. The CDR3 DNA is TGTGCCAGCAGCCAACCGGGACTAGCGGGGGTGATAAACGGGGAGCTGTTTTTT. The V and J genes are TRBV7-9 and TRBJ2-2, with 14 nucleotides matching TRBD2. With V trimmed by 5 bases and J by 7 bases, 12 bases remained unmatched. The CDR3 length is 18 residues. The germline CDR1 and CDR2 sequences are SEHNR and FQNEAQ (reference sequence). Using reference TRBV7-9 and TRBJ2-2 for the parts outside the CDR3, the full variable domain is DTGVSQNPRHKITKRGQNVTFRCDPISEHNRLYWYRQTLGQGPEFLTYFQNEAQLEKSRLLSDRFSAERPKGSFSTLEIQRTEQGDSAMYLCASSQPGLAGVINGELFFGEGSRLTVL.

CDR3 in DNA: TGCGCCAGCAGCTTGGACTGGGGGAGGACAGATACGCAGTATTTT. It specifies CASSLDWGRTDTQYF. This rearrangement joins TRBV5-1 to TRBJ2-3; a weak D match, TRBD2 (6 bases). The CDR3 has 15 amino acids. Germline CDR1 reads SGHRS; CDR2 reads YFSETQ. Trimming took 0 bases from V and 3 from J, leaving 11 bases between them.

The chain carries TRBV27 and TRBJ2-1, with TRBD1 matching 7 bases. The CDR3 covers 15 residues. Trimming at V came to 7 bases and at J to 2 bases, leaving 8 bases not matched to a gene. CDR1 is MNHEY, CDR2 SMNVEV, per germline (reference sequence). Here the CDR3 DNA reads TGTGCCAGCACCGCAGGAAGGGGGCCCTACAATGAGCAGTTCTTC. Translating gives CASTAGRGPYNEQFF.

The gene calls are TRBV11-3 and TRBJ2-3; D remains ambiguous. The ends were cut back, 0 bases at V and 6 bases at J, with 4 bases in the middle. The V gene's germline CDR1 is SGHNT and CDR2 YENEEA. The CDR3 contains 12 residues. The CDR3 coding sequence is TGTGCCAGCAGCTTAGATTCTGATACGCAGTATTTT. It encodes CASSLDSDTQYF.

V gene TRBV5-4 combines with J gene TRBJ1-2, with D maybe TRBD1 (6 bases). The CDR3 totals 17 residues. V shed 4 bases and J shed 4 bases, with 23 bases lying between them. The germline CDR1 and CDR2 sequences are SGHNT and YYREEE (reference sequence). CDR3 protein: CASSPDSGGAYSYGYTF. As DNA, the CDR3 is TGTGCCAGCAGCCCTGATTCGGGGGGGGCGTACAGCTATGGCTACACCTTC.

This chain links TRBV6-5 with TRBJ2-1; D may be TRBD1 or TRBD2 (6 bases each). Trimming stripped 2 bases from V and 5 bases from J, with 10 bases between. Germline CDR1 and CDR2: MNHEY and SVGAGI. The CDR3 is 14 residues long. The DNA of the CDR3 is TGTGCCAGCAGTTACGGGGGGCCAGACAATGAGCAGTTCTTC. This sequence encodes CASSYGGPDNEQFF.

The rearrangement joins TRBV7-2 to TRBJ2-3, with 11 nucleotides matching TRBD1. V was pared by 1 base and J by 2 bases, with 2 bases of the junction left unmatched. CDR1 SGHTA and CDR2 FQGNSA come from the germline V gene. This CDR3 region has 16 residues. CDR3 in DNA: TGTGCCAGCAGCTTAGTCGGACAGGGGGCCACAGATACGCAGTATTTT. Protein product: CASSLVGQGATDTQYF.

The chain uses TRBV7-2 and TRBJ2-1, with 8 bases matching TRBD1. V lost 5 bases to trimming and J lost 0 bases; unmatched junction nucleotides: 3. CDR1 and CDR2 (germline): SGHTA, FQGNSA. CDR3 length: 15 residues. Written as DNA, the CDR3 is TGTGCCAGCAGCCGGGACAGGAGCTCCTACAATGAGCAGTTCTTC. This gives the protein CASSRDRSSYNEQFF.

This chain links TRBV4-1 with TRBJ1-2; D not certain. CDR1 is MGHRA and CDR2 is YSYEKL in the germline V gene. Trimming removed 4 bases from V and 4 bases from J, with 19 bases in between. The CDR3 is 16 residues long. CDR3 sequence (DNA): TGCGCCAGCAGCCTACTAAAATCGGACGTCGTCTATGGCTACACCTTC. Translation gives CASSLLKSDVVYGYTF.

This clone has more than one count but fewer than ten. This chain joins TRBV19 and TRBJ2-3; possible D gene TRBD2, 7 bases. Germline lookup yields CDR1 LNHDA and CDR2 SQIVND (reference sequence). Between the trimmed V and J ends, which lost 0 bases and 1 base, there was a span of 11 bases. The CDR3 is 16 residues long. The CDR3 nucleotides are TGTGCCAGTAGTATAGAAAACGGGGGGCGCACAGATACGCAGTATTTT. It translates to CASSIENGGRTDTQYF.

J is TRBJ2-7 and V is TRBV30; D may correspond to TRBD1 or TRBD2 (6 bases each). This CDR3 region has 12 residues. V was clipped by 5 bases and J by 3 bases, with 11 bases between them. CDR1 is GTSNPN and CDR2 is SVGIG in the germline V gene (reference sequence). CDR3 nucleotide sequence: TGTGCCTGGGGAGGGGGGATCTACGAGCAGTACTTC. It encodes CAWGGGIYEQYF.

The chain employs TRBV4-3 and TRBJ1-5, with 7 bases matching TRBD1. The length of the CDR3 is 15 residues. V shed 8 bases, J shed 4 bases, and the junction held 11 bases outside the gene matches. Looked up from germline, CDR1 is LGHNA and CDR2 is YSLEER. As DNA, the CDR3 is TGCGCCAGCTCCCGGGACAGAGCCCAAAATCAGCCCCAGCATTTT. Translated, it gives CASSRDRAQNQPQHF.

This sequence joins TRBV5-4 and TRBJ1-2; 10 bases are shared with TRBD1. The CDR3 loop spans 15 amino acids. From germline, CDR1 is SGHNT and CDR2 YYREEE (reference sequence). Germline trimming cut 4 bases from V and 9 bases from J; bases unmatched to any gene: 12. The CDR3 sequence is CASSIRTGQGESYTF. Here the CDR3 DNA reads TGTGCCAGCAGCATACGCACCGGACAGGGGGAAAGCTACACCTTC.

This chain links TRBV7-9 with TRBJ1-4; weak D call: TRBD1 (5 bases). CDR1 and CDR2 from the germline V gene are SEHNR and FQNEAQ (reference sequence). Deletions cut 2 bases from V and 7 bases from J, with 14 bases between. The CDR3 covers 15 residues. The CDR3 here is CASSLHSTGGEKLFF. The CDR3 coding sequence is TGTGCCAGCAGCTTACACAGTACGGGGGGTGAAAAACTGTTTTTT.

V usage is TRBV7-9 and J usage is TRBJ2-1; tentatively, D is TRBD1 or TRBD2 (6 bases each). This CDR3 contains 18 residues. Deletions cut 2 bases from V and 9 bases from J, with 26 bases between. The germline V gene encodes CDR1 SEHNR and CDR2 FQNEAQ (reference sequence). CDR3 in DNA: TGTGCCAGCAGCTTACGGGTAACAGGGAAGGGGGGTATGAGTGAGCAGTTCTTC. Translating gives CASSLRVTGKGGMSEQFF.

The chain couples TRBV12-5 to TRBJ1-1, with D perhaps TRBD1 (6 bases). The length of the CDR3 is 16 residues. CDR1 is LGHNT, CDR2 FRNRAP, per germline. Between the trimmed V and J ends, which lost 2 bases and 2 bases, there was a span of 15 bases. The CDR3: CASGLSPGTLNTEAFF. In DNA form, the CDR3 reads TGTGCTAGTGGTTTGTCCCCCGGGACACTCAACACTGAAGCTTTCTTT.

The CDR3 protein is CASRPQGADGELFF. The CDR3 DNA is TGCGCCAGCAGACCACAGGGGGCGGACGGGGAGCTGTTTTTT. The V and J genes are TRBV5-1 and TRBJ2-2; TRBD1 agrees at 9 bases. The V gene end was trimmed by 5 bases and the J gene end by 7 bases; junction bases not matched to a gene: 6. The CDR3 spans 14 residues. Germline CDR1 SGHRS, CDR2 YFSETQ.

The genes are TRBV5-1 and TRBJ2-1; D might be TRBD1 (5 bases). Germline assignment: CDR1 SGHRS and CDR2 YFSETQ. This CDR3 comprises 15 residues. V dropped 3 bases and J dropped 4 bases, with 14 bases sitting between them. The CDR3 reads CASSSSQGPYNEQFF. DNA of the CDR3: TGCGCCAGCAGCTCGTCCCAGGGTCCATACAATGAGCAGTTCTTC.

The chain links TRBV5-5 to TRBJ1-5; D is possibly TRBD1 (5 bases). Per germline, CDR1 SGHKS and CDR2 YYEKEE (reference sequence). The CDR3 spans 15 residues. With 4 bases removed from V and 0 bases from J, the gap between germline ends came to 11 bases. CDR3 sequence: CASSVGQYSNQPQHF. CDR3 DNA sequence: TGTGCCAGCAGCGTGGGGCAGTATAGCAATCAGCCCCAGCATTTT. Combining the CDR3 with reference TRBV5-5 and TRBJ1-5 gives the whole variable domain DAGVTQSPTHLIKTRGQQVTLRCSPISGHKSVSWYQQVLGQGPQFIFQYYEKEERGRGNFPDRFSARQFPNYSSELNVNALLLGDSALYLCASSVGQYSNQPQHFGDGTRLSIL.

This clone turned up a few times. The V call is TRBV7-2, the J call TRBJ1-2; D gene ambiguous. This CDR3 has 12 residues. Germline V gene lookup returns CDR1 SGHTA and CDR2 FQGNSA. With 5 bases removed from V and 7 bases from J, the gap between germline ends came to 11 bases. CDR3 region: CASSPRSSGYTF. CDR3 DNA: TGTGCCAGCAGCCCCCGCAGCTCTGGCTACACCTTC.

The rearrangement links TRBV30 to TRBJ2-5; D is undetermined. The germline V and J ends were trimmed by 2 bases and 5 bases, with 12 bases remaining between them. Germline CDR1 GTSNPN, CDR2 SVGIG (reference sequence). The CDR3 is 13 amino acids. The CDR3 sequence: CAWSPFALETQYF. The DNA for the CDR3 is TGTGCCTGGAGTCCATTTGCCTTGGAGACCCAGTACTTC.

CDR3 sequence: CAIRGDTYNEQFF. The CDR3 DNA follows: TGTGCCATTCGGGGGGACACCTACAATGAGCAGTTCTTC. The chain couples TRBV19 to TRBJ2-1; D might be TRBD2 (7 bases). With 10 bases removed from V and 2 bases from J, the gap between germline ends came to 12 bases. The CDR3 consists of 13 residues. CDR1 LNHDA and CDR2 SQIVND come from the germline V gene (reference sequence).

The rearrangement joins TRBV5-6 to TRBJ1-5, with 11 bases matching TRBD1. Germline V gene sequence: CDR1 SGHDT, CDR2 YYEEEE. V dropped 6 bases and J dropped 6; count of bases not matched to a gene: 5. The CDR3 has 14 amino acids. The CDR3 region has the DNA TGTGCCAGCAAAGGGACAGGGGGGTCTCAGCCCCAGCATTTT. It specifies CASKGTGGSQPQHF.